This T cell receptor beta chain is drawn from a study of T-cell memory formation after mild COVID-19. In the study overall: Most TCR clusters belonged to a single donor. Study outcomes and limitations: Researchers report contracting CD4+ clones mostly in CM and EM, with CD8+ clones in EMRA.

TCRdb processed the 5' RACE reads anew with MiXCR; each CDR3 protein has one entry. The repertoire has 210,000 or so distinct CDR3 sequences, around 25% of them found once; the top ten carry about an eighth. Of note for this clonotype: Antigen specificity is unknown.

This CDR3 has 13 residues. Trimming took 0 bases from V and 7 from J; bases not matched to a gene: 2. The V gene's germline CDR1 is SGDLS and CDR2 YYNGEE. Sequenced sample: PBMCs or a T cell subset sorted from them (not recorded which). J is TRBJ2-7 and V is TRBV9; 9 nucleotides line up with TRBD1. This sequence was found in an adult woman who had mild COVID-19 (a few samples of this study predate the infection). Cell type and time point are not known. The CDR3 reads CASSVGGQGEQYF. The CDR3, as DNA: TGTGCCAGCAGCGTAGGGGGACAGGGAGAGCAGTACTTC.